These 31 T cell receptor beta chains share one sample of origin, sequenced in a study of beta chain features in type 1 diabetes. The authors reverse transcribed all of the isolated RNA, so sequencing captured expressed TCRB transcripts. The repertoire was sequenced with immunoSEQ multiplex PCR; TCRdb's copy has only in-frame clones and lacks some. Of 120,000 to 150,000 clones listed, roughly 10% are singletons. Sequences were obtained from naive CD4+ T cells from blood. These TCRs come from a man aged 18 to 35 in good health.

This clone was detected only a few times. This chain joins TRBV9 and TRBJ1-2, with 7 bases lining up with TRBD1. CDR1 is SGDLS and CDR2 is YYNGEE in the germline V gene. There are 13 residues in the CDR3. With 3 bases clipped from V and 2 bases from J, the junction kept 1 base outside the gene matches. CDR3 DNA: TGTGCCAGCAGCGAGGGACAGAACTATGGCTACACCTTC. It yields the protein CASSEGQNYGYTF.

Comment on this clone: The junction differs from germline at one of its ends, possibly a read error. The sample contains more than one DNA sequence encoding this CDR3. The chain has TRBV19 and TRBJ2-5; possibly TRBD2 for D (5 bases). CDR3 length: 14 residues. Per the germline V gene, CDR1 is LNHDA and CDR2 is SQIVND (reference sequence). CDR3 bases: TGTGCCAGTAGTTCCGGACTGAAGAGTGAGACACAGTACTTC. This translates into CASSSGLKSETQYF.

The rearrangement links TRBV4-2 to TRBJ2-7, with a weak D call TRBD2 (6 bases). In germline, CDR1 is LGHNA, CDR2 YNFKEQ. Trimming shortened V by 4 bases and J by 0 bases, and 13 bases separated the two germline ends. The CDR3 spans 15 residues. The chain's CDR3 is CASSPPGGSSYEQYF. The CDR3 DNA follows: TGTGCCAGCAGCCCCCCCGGGGGATCCTCCTACGAGCAGTACTTC.

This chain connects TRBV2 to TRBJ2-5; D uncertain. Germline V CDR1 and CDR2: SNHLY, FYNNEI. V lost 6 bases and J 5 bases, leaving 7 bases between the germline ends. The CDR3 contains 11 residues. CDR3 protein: CASSRLETQYF. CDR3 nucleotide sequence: TGTGCCAGCAGCAGGCTGGAGACCCAGTACTTC. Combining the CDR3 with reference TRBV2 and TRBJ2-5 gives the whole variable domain EPEVTQTPSHQVTQMGQEVILRCVPISNHLYFYWYRQILGQKVEFLVSFYNNEISEKSEIFDDQFSVERPDGSNFTLKIRSTKLEDSAMYFCASSRLETQYFGPGTRLLVL.

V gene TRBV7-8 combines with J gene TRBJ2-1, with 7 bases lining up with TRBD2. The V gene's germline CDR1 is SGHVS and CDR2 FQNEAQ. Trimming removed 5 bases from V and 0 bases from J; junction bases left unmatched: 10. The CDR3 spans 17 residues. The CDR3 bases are TGTGCCAGCAGCAATGGCGGGGGAGCCAGCTCCTACAATGAGCAGTTCTTC. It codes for CASSNGGGASSYNEQFF.

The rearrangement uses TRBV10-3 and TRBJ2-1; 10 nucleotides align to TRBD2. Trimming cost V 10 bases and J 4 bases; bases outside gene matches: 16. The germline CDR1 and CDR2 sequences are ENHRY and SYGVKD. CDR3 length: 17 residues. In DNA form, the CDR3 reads TGTGCCACCAACAGCTTAAATAGCGGGGGGAAGTACAATGAGCAGTTCTTC. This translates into CATNSLNSGGKYNEQFF.

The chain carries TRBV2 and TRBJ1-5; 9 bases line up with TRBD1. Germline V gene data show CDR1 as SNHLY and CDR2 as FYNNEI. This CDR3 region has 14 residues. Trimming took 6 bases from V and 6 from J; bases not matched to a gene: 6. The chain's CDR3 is CASRLQGAGQPQHF. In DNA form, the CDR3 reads TGTGCCAGCAGGTTACAGGGGGCGGGTCAGCCCCAGCATTTT. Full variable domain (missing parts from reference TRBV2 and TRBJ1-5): EPEVTQTPSHQVTQMGQEVILRCVPISNHLYFYWYRQILGQKVEFLVSFYNNEISEKSEIFDDQFSVERPDGSNFTLKIRSTKLEDSAMYFCASRLQGAGQPQHFGDGTRLSIL.

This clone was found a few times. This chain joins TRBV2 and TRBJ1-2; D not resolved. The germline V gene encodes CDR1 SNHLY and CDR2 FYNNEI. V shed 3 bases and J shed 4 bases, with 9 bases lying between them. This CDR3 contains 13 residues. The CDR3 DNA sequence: TGTGCCAGCAGTGACGCGGGCCCCTATGGCTACACCTTC. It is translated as CASSDAGPYGYTF.

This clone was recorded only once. CDR3 loop: CATSGGQGSNQPQHF. The CDR3 nucleotides are TGTGCCACCAGCGGGGGACAGGGGAGCAATCAGCCCCAGCATTTT. This chain uses TRBV15 with TRBJ1-5; the match to TRBD1 covers 10 bases. V was pared by 5 bases and J by 1 base, with 2 bases of the junction left unmatched. This CDR3 contains 15 residues. The germline CDR1 and CDR2 sequences are LNHNV and YYDKDF (reference sequence).

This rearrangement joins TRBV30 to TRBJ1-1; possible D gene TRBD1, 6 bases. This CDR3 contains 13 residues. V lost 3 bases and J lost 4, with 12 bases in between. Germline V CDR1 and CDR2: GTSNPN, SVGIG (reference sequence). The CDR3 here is CAWSRGRGTEAFF. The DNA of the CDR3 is TGTGCCTGGAGCAGGGGTAGGGGCACTGAAGCTTTCTTT.

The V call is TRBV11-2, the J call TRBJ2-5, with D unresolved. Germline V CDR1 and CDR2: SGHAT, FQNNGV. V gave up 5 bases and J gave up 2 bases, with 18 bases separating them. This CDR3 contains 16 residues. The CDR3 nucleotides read TGTGCCAGCAGCCACCCCTTCGGTACAGCTCAAGAGACCCAGTACTTC. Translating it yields CASSHPFGTAQETQYF.

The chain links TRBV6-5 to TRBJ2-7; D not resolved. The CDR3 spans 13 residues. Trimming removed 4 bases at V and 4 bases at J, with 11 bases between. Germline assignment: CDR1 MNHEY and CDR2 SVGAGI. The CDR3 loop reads CASSSNIGYEQYF. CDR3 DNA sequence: TGTGCCAGCAGTTCGAATATCGGTTACGAGCAGTACTTC.

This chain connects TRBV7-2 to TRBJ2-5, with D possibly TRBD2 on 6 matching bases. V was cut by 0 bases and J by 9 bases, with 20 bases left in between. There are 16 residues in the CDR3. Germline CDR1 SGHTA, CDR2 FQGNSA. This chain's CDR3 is CASSLASLAPKRAQYF. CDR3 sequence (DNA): TGTGCCAGCAGCTTAGCAAGTCTAGCGCCTAAAAGGGCCCAGTACTTC.

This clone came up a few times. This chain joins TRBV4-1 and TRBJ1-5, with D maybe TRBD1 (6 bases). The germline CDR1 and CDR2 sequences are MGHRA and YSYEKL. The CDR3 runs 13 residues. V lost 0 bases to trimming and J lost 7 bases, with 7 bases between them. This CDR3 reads CASSQDGQQPQHF. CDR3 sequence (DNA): TGCGCCAGCAGCCAAGACGGACAGCAGCCCCAGCATTTT.

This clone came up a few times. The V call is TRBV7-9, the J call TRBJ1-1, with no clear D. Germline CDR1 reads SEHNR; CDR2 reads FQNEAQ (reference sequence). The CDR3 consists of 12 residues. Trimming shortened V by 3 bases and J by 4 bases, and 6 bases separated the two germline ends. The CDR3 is CASSFSVTEAFF. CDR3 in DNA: TGTGCCAGCAGCTTTTCAGTCACTGAAGCTTTCTTT.

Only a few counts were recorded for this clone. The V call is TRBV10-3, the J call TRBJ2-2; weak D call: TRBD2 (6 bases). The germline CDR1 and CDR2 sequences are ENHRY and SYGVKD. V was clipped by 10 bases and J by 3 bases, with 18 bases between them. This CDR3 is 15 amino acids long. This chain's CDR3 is CATQRWDSDTGELFF. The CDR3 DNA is TGTGCCACCCAGCGTTGGGACTCCGACACCGGGGAGCTGTTTTTT.

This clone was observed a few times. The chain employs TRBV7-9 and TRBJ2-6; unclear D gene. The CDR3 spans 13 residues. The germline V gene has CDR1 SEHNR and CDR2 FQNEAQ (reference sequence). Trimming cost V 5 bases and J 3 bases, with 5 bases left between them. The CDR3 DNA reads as TGTGCCAGCAGCACCTATGGGGCCAACGTCCTGACTTTC. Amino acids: CASSTYGANVLTF.

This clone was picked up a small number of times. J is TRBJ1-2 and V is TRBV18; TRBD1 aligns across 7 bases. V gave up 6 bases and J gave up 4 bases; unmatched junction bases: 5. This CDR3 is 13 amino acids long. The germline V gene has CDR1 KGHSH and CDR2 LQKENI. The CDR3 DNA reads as TGTGCCAGCTCTACGGACAGGTCCTATGGCTACACCTTC. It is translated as CASSTDRSYGYTF.

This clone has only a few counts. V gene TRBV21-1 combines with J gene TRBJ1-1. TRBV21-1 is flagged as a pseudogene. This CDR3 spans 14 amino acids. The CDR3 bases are TGTGCCAGCAGCAAAAGTACGGGAAAGACTGAAGCTTTCTTT. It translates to CASSKSTGKTEAFF.

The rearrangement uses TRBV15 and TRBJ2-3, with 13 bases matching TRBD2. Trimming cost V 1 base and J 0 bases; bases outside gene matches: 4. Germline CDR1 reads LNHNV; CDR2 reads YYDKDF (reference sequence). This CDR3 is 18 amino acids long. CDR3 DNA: TGTGCCACCAGCAGAGGACTAGCGGGGGGACCTAGCACAGATACGCAGTATTTT. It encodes CATSRGLAGGPSTDTQYF. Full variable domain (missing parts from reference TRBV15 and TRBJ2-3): DAMVIQNPRYQVTQFGKPVTLSCSQTLNHNVMYWYQQKSSQAPKLLFHYYDKDFNNEADTPDNFQSRRPNTSFCFLDIRSPGLGDTAMYLCATSRGLAGGPSTDTQYFGPGTRLTVL.

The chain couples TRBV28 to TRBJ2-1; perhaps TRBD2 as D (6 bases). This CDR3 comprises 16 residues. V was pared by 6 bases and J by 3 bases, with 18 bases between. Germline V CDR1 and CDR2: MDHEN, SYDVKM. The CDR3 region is CASRYAALRDYNEQFF. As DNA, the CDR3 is TGTGCCAGCAGATACGCAGCTTTGCGGGACTACAATGAGCAGTTCTTC.

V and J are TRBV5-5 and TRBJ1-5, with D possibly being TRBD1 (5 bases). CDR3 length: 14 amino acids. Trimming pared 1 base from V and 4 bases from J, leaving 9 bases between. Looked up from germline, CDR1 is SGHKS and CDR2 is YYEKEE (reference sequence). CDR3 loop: CASSLLQGNQPQHF. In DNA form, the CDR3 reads TGTGCCAGCAGCTTGTTGCAGGGTAATCAGCCCCAGCATTTT.

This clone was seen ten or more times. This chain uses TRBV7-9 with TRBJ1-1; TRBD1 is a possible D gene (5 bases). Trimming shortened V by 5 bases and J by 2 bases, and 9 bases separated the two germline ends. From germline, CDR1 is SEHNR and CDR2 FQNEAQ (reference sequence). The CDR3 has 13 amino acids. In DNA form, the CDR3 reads TGTGCCAGCAGCATCAGGGCAAACACTGAAGCTTTCTTT. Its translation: CASSIRANTEAFF.

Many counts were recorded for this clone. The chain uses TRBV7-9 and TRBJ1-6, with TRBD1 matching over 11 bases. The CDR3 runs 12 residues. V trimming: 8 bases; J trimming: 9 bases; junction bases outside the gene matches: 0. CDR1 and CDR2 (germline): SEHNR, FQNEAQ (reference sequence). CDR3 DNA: TGTGCCAGCGGGACAGGGGGTTCACCCCTCCACTTT. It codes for CASGTGGSPLHF.

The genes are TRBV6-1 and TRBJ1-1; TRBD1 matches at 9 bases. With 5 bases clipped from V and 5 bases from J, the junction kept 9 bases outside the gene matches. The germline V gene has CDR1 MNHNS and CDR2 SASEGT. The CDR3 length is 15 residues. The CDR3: CASSPQTGGSTEAFF. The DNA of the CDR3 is TGTGCCAGCAGTCCTCAGACAGGGGGTAGTACTGAAGCTTTCTTT.

The CDR3 bases are TGTGCCAGCAGAGTAGGGACAGAACCAGATACGCAGTATTTT. Translating gives CASRVGTEPDTQYF. The chain employs TRBV7-2 and TRBJ2-3; 7 bases are a match to TRBD1. This CDR3 region has 14 residues. The V gene end was trimmed by 6 bases and the J gene end by 4 bases; junction bases not matched to a gene: 7. CDR1 and CDR2 from the germline V gene are SGHTA and FQGNSA.

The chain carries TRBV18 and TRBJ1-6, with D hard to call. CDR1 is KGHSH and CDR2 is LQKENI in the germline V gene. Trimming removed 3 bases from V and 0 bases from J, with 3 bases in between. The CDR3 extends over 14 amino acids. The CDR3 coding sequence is TGTGCCAGCTCACCCAGCTCCTATAATTCACCCCTCCACTTT. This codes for CASSPSSYNSPLHF.

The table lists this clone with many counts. CDR3 sequence reads: CAISEVGYEQYF. DNA for the CDR3: TGTGCCATCAGTGAGGTCGGCTACGAGCAGTACTTC. The genes are TRBV10-3 and TRBJ2-7; D uncertain. V dropped 2 bases and J dropped 3 bases, with 5 bases sitting between them. There are 12 residues in the CDR3. Germline V gene sequence: CDR1 ENHRY, CDR2 SYGVKD.

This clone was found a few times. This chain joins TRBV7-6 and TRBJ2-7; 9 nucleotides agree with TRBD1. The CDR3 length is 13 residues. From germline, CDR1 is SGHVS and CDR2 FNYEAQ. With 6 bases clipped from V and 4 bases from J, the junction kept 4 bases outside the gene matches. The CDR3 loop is CASSPGTGYEQYF. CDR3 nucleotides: TGTGCCAGCAGTCCCGGGACAGGGTACGAGCAGTACTTC.

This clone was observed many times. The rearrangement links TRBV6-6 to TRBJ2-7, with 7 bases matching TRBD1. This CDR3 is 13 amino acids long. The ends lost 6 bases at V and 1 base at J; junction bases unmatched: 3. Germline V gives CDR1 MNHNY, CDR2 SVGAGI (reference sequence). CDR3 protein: CASSPGQSYEQYF. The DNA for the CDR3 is TGTGCCAGCAGCCCGGGACAGTCCTACGAGCAGTACTTC.

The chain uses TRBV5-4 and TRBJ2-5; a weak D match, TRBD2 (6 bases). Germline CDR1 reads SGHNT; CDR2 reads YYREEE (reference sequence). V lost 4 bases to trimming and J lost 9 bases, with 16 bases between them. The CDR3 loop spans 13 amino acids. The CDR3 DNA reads TGTGCCAGCAGCACGGGGGAGTCCACGGCCCAGTACTTC. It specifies CASSTGESTAQYF.